The 23 T cell receptor beta chains below all came from one sample that was sequenced in a study of PD-L1 blockade in urothelial cancer. Documented time point: pretreatment peripheral blood. The repertoire was sequenced with immunoSEQ multiplex PCR; TCRdb's copy has only in-frame clones and lacks some. The data show about 81,000 clones, roughly nine tenths seen once. Source: PBMCs, taken around atezolizumab (anti-PD-L1) treatment. The receptors were gathered from a woman at least 80 years old with urothelial cancer.

The chain employs TRBV7-8 and TRBJ2-7; TRBD2 agrees at 10 bases. The CDR3 consists of 15 residues. J gave up 6 bases and V 0 bases, and 5 bases lay outside the gene matches. Germline V gene lookup returns CDR1 SGHVS and CDR2 FQNEAQ. The CDR3 nucleotides read TGTGCCAGCAGCTTAGCAGCGGGAGGGCCCTTCGAGCAGTACTTC. This translates into CASSLAAGGPFEQYF.

This chain links TRBV18 with TRBJ1-4; 10 bases map to TRBD1. With V trimmed by 3 bases and J by 2 bases, 3 bases remained unmatched. The CDR3 contains 16 residues. Germline V gene lookup returns CDR1 KGHSH and CDR2 LQKENI. The CDR3 DNA reads TGTGCCAGCTCACCGGGACAGGGGAGGACTAATGAAAAACTGTTTTTT. As protein: CASSPGQGRTNEKLFF.

V gene TRBV28 combines with J gene TRBJ2-1; TRBD2 agrees at 9 bases. Germline V gene lookup returns CDR1 MDHEN and CDR2 SYDVKM. The CDR3 runs to 16 residues. The trim removed 5 bases at V and 7 bases at J, leaving 12 bases unmatched. This CDR3 is CASSQAAGGWGNEQFF. The CDR3 DNA reads TGTGCCAGCAGTCAAGCGGCGGGAGGGTGGGGGAATGAGCAGTTCTTC.

This chain connects TRBV6-1 to TRBJ1-2, with D unclear. In germline, CDR1 is MNHNS, CDR2 SASEGT. V lost 7 bases to trimming and J lost 4 bases, with 13 bases between them. CDR3 size: 13 residues. The CDR3 DNA reads as TGTGCCAGCACTGCCATCGAGGGCTATGGCTACACCTTC. Translating it yields CASTAIEGYGYTF.

The chain employs TRBV11-3 and TRBJ1-5; 7 bases fit TRBD1. There are 14 residues in the CDR3. Per the germline V gene, CDR1 is SGHNT and CDR2 is YENEEA. V dropped 5 bases and J dropped 2; count of bases not matched to a gene: 3. The CDR3 spells CASSPDRGNQPQHF. The CDR3 DNA is TGTGCCAGCAGCCCCGACAGGGGCAATCAGCCCCAGCATTTT.

J is TRBJ1-2 and V is TRBV27, with TRBD1 identical over 7 bases. CDR1 and CDR2 from the germline V gene are MNHEY and SMNVEV (reference sequence). Trimming cost V 3 bases and J 4 bases; bases outside gene matches: 8. This CDR3 contains 15 residues. DNA for the CDR3: TGTGCCAGCAGTTTCACAAGACAGGGAGGCTATGGCTACACCTTC. Its protein is CASSFTRQGGYGYTF.

The chain couples TRBV28 to TRBJ2-7; TRBD1 agrees at 9 bases. The CDR3 runs to 14 residues. Germline V gene data show CDR1 as MDHEN and CDR2 as SYDVKM. Trimming at V came to 2 bases and at J to 3 bases, leaving 2 bases not matched to a gene. CDR3 in DNA: TGTGCCAGCAGTTTACCGGGACAGGGCTACGAGCAGTACTTC. Its protein is CASSLPGQGYEQYF.

The chain employs TRBV6-1 and TRBJ2-1; TRBD2 agrees at 10 bases. The CDR3 is made up of 15 amino acids. Trimming at V came to 3 bases and at J to 6 bases, leaving 5 bases not matched to a gene. Germline V gene data show CDR1 as MNHNS and CDR2 as SASEGT. The CDR3 protein is CASSEPGLASNEQFF. The CDR3 nucleotides are TGTGCCAGCAGTGAGCCGGGACTAGCGAGCAATGAGCAGTTCTTC.

The chain is built from TRBV30 and TRBJ1-4; D is uncertain. The length of the CDR3 is 16 residues. The V gene's germline CDR1 is GTSNPN and CDR2 SVGIG (reference sequence). V lost 1 base to trimming and J lost 8 bases, with 20 bases between them. In nucleotides, the CDR3 is TGTGCCTGGAGTGCGGGTTCGCCGAGAAGTGGGGAAAAACTGTTTTTT. Amino acid sequence: CAWSAGSPRSGEKLFF.

The gene calls are TRBV30 and TRBJ2-1; 10 bases match TRBD2. The CDR3 covers 20 residues. With V trimmed by 0 bases and J by 5 bases, 19 bases remained unmatched. Germline V gives CDR1 GTSNPN, CDR2 SVGIG (reference sequence). The CDR3 spells CAWSVYQGAGRLAGHNEQFF. The CDR3 DNA reads as TGTGCCTGGAGTGTTTATCAGGGGGCAGGTCGACTAGCGGGCCACAATGAGCAGTTCTTC.

The chain employs TRBV9 and TRBJ2-2, with a tentative D call TRBD2 (6 bases). The CDR3 covers 16 residues. CDR1 and CDR2 from the germline V gene are SGDLS and YYNGEE. Trimming left V 3 bases short and J 7 bases short, with 19 bases between. For the CDR3, the DNA is TGTGCCAGCAGCGCCGGTGGAGGGCTATCCAACGGGGAGCTGTTTTTT. Translating gives CASSAGGGLSNGELFF.

The chain joins TRBV5-1 to TRBJ2-1; no clear D. Germline-derived CDR1 and CDR2 are SGHRS and YFSETQ. The CDR3 length is 11 residues. Trimming left V 0 bases short and J 10 bases short, with 5 bases between. CDR3 residues: CASSLETEQFF. As DNA, the CDR3 is TGCGCCAGCAGCTTGGAGACAGAGCAGTTCTTC.

The rearrangement uses TRBV7-9 and TRBJ1-2; TRBD1 matches at 7 bases. The CDR3 loop spans 14 amino acids. With V trimmed by 3 bases and J by 4 bases, 5 bases remained unmatched. The V gene's germline CDR1 is SEHNR and CDR2 FQNEAQ (reference sequence). CDR3 residues: CASSFGQGVYGYTF. The CDR3 DNA sequence: TGTGCCAGCAGCTTTGGCCAGGGGGTCTATGGCTACACCTTC.

J is TRBJ2-7 and V is TRBV28; 8 bases line up with TRBD1. There are 15 residues in the CDR3. Trimming took 5 bases from V and 1 from J; bases not matched to a gene: 7. Per germline, CDR1 MDHEN and CDR2 SYDVKM. For the CDR3, the DNA is TGTGCCAGCAGTCCCCTCGGACAGGGTTCCTACGAGCAGTACTTC. Its translation is CASSPLGQGSYEQYF.

The genes are TRBV5-1 and TRBJ2-7; a weak D match, TRBD1 (5 bases). The CDR3 runs to 14 residues. The V gene lost 2 bases and the J gene lost 6 bases, with 15 bases spanning the gap. Germline V lookup: CDR1 SGHRS, CDR2 YFSETQ. In DNA, the CDR3 is TGCGCCAGCAGCTTAGCGTCCAGGGTGAGCGAGCAGTACTTC. Translated: CASSLASRVSEQYF. Drawing the rest from reference TRBV5-1 and TRBJ2-7, the complete variable domain is KAGVTQTPRYLIKTRGQQVTLSCSPISGHRSVSWYQQTPGQGLQFLFEYFSETQRNKGNFPGRFSGRQFSNSRSEMNVSTLELGDSALYLCASSLASRVSEQYFGPGTRLTVT.

The rearrangement uses TRBV11-3 and TRBJ2-1, with 15 bases aligning to TRBD2. The V gene end was trimmed by 5 bases and the J gene end by 7 bases; junction bases not matched to a gene: 3. Germline CDR1 and CDR2: SGHNT and YENEEA. This CDR3 has 15 amino acids. The CDR3 DNA follows: TGTGCCAGCAGCCGGGGGACTAGCGGGAGGAATGAGCAGTTCTTC. It is translated as CASSRGTSGRNEQFF. The full variable domain, completed using reference TRBV11-3 and TRBJ2-1, is EAGVVQSPRYKIIEKKQPVAFWCNPISGHNTLYWYLQNLGQGPELLIRYENEEAVDDSQLPKDRFSAERLKGVDSTLKIQPAELGDSAVYLCASSRGTSGRNEQFFGPGTRLTVL.

The chain couples TRBV11-2 to TRBJ2-5, with D possibly matching TRBD2 (6 bases). The CDR3 has 15 amino acids. Germline V gene data show CDR1 as SGHAT and CDR2 as FQNNGV. V was trimmed by 5 bases and J by 5 bases, leaving 18 bases between them. The CDR3 DNA follows: TGTGCCAGCAGCACGGAGGGACGTACGAGGGAGACCCAGTACTTC. Translated: CASSTEGRTRETQYF.

V usage is TRBV10-3 and J usage is TRBJ1-1; D is possibly TRBD1 (5 bases). The V end was cut by 7 bases, the J end by 1 base, with 10 bases between. The V gene's germline CDR1 is ENHRY and CDR2 SYGVKD. The CDR3 runs 13 residues. CDR3 region: CAINSQGNTEAFF. The CDR3 DNA is TGTGCCATCAATAGCCAGGGGAACACTGAAGCTTTCTTT.

The gene calls are TRBV6-1 and TRBJ2-1; 9 bases align to TRBD1. The CDR3 totals 14 residues. V shed 6 bases and J 4 bases; nucleotides not matched to a gene: 4. In germline, CDR1 is MNHNS, CDR2 SASEGT. CDR3 in DNA: TGTGCCAGCAGGCCCGGGACAGGGTACAATGAGCAGTTCTTC. As protein: CASRPGTGYNEQFF.

As regards this clone: One junction end disagrees with the germline gene, perhaps due to a read error. This rearrangement joins TRBV5-1 to TRBJ2-7; D may be TRBD1 (5 bases). The CDR3 covers 13 residues. CDR1 is SGHRS and CDR2 is YFSETQ in the germline V gene. The CDR3 DNA sequence: TGCGCCAGCAGCTTAGTAGGGGTCTACGAGCAGTGCTTC. Protein product: CASSLVGVYEQCF. The whole variable domain, filled in from reference TRBV5-1 and TRBJ2-7, reads KAGVTQTPRYLIKTRGQQVTLSCSPISGHRSVSWYQQTPGQGLQFLFEYFSETQRNKGNFPGRFSGRQFSNSRSEMNVSTLELGDSALYLCASSLVGVYEQCFGPGTRLTVT.

The chain combines TRBV19 with TRBJ1-5; D not certain. V shed 3 bases and J shed 0 bases, with 12 bases lying between them. This CDR3 spans 16 amino acids. In germline, CDR1 is LNHDA, CDR2 SQIVND (reference sequence). CDR3 in amino acids: CASSIPGGNSNQPQHF. The CDR3 DNA is TGTGCCAGTAGTATCCCTGGAGGGAATAGCAATCAGCCCCAGCATTTT.

The sample holds a few counts of this clone. The chain joins TRBV10-3 to TRBJ1-2, with no clear D. Trimming shortened V by 0 bases and J by 7 bases, and 6 bases separated the two germline ends. Germline lookup yields CDR1 ENHRY and CDR2 SYGVKD. The CDR3 loop spans 12 amino acids. This chain's CDR3 is CAISESYGGYTF. CDR3 DNA sequence: TGTGCCATCAGTGAGTCCTACGGTGGCTACACCTTC.

This rearrangement joins TRBV19 to TRBJ2-1, with 8 bases matching TRBD1. V shed 1 base, J shed 8 bases, and the junction held 4 bases outside the gene matches. This CDR3 has 14 residues. Germline CDR1 LNHDA, CDR2 SQIVND (reference sequence). CDR3 DNA: TGTGCCAGTAGTATAGCGACAGGGGTCGATGAGCAGTTCTTC. Translated: CASSIATGVDEQFF. The complete variable domain, with remaining parts taken from reference TRBV19 and TRBJ2-1, reads DGGITQSPKYLFRKEGQNVTLSCEQNLNHDAMYWYRQDPGQGLRLIYYSQIVNDFQKGDIAEGYSVSREKKESFPLTVTSAQKNPTAFYLCASSIATGVDEQFFGPGTRLTVL.